This is a list of T cell receptor beta chains from one sample in a study of T cell repertoires and Cas9 in healthy adults. The table came from immunoSEQ multiplex PCR; TCRdb's copy has only in-frame clones and leaves some out. This sample has approximately 21,000 clones, with 90% found just once. Material for sequencing was CD4+ effector T cells (CD127+, CD25-, CD137-, CD154-) from PBMCs; culture status not recorded. These receptors were obtained from a human donor in good health. Both conserved end residues are part of each CDR3. D genes are given only for firm matches. Not every row has a clone size; where given, it reads once, few, many or a size class.

>TRBJ1-1|TRBV29-1|-|-
CSAELGEAFF
TGCAGCGCCGAATTGGGGGAAGCTTTCTTT
>TRBJ2-6|TRBV5-8|-|-
CASSPGRDFAANVLTF
TGTGCCAGCAGCCCCGGACGGGATTTTGCGGCCAACGTCCTGACTTTC
>TRBJ1-2|TRBV2|-|TRBD1
CASSRDRVDYGYTF
TGTGCCAGCAGTCGAGACAGGGTGGACTATGGCTACACCTTC
>TRBJ2-7|TRBV5-4|-|-
CASSLDGSEQYF
TGTGCCAGCAGCTTGGACGGTTCCGAGCAGTACTTC
>TRBJ1-2|TRBV5-4|-|-
CASSIGGQYGYTF
TGTGCCAGCAGCATCGGAGGACAGTATGGCTACACCTTC
>TRBJ2-3|TRBV28|once|-
CASSQQTGGSADTQYF
TGTGCCAGCAGTCAGCAGACAGGTGGGAGCGCAGATACGCAGTATTTT
>TRBJ1-3|TRBV11-2|once|-
CASTLVRGSSGNTIYF
TGTGCCAGCACTCTAGTTCGGGGAAGCTCTGGAAACACCATATATTTT
>TRBJ2-3|TRBV19|-|TRBD1
CASTRTGGGTDTQYF
TGTGCCAGTACCAGGACAGGGGGAGGAACAGATACGCAGTATTTT
>TRBJ2-1|TRBV9|-|-
CASSPTGEAYNEQFF
TGTGCCAGCAGCCCAACAGGGGAGGCCTACAATGAGCAGTTCTTC
>TRBJ1-1|TRBV5-1|-|TRBD1
CASSPGQPMNTEAFF
TGCGCCAGCAGCCCGGGACAGCCGATGAACACTGAAGCTTTCTTT
>TRBJ1-2|TRBV9|once|-
CASSRTGLANYGYTF
TGTGCCAGCAGCCGCACAGGGCTAGCTAACTATGGCTACACCTTC
>TRBJ1-4|TRBV7-9|-|TRBD1
CASSLEAQGGEKLFF
TGTGCCAGCAGCTTAGAGGCCCAGGGGGGCGAAAAACTGTTTTTT
>TRBJ1-3|TRBV2|few|-
CASSEGHSGNTIYF
TGTGCCAGCAGTGAGGGACATTCTGGAAACACCATATATTTT
>TRBJ2-5|TRBV28|-|TRBD2
CASSLASGGAWETQYF
TGTGCCAGCAGTTTAGCTAGCGGGGGGGCATGGGAGACCCAGTACTTC
>TRBJ1-4|TRBV7-8|-|-
CASSPSRERTLREKLFF
TGTGCCAGCAGCCCATCTCGGGAGAGGACACTTCGCGAAAAACTGTTTTTT
>TRBJ2-6|TRBV4-3|-|-
CASSQDSSGANVLTF
TGCGCCAGCAGCCAAGACAGCTCTGGGGCCAACGTCCTGACTTTC
>TRBJ2-2|TRBV5-6|-|-
CASSFASPHTGELFF
TGTGCCAGCAGCTTTGCTAGCCCTCACACCGGGGAGCTGTTTTTT
>TRBJ1-2|TRBV19|-|-
CASSIRTEYGYTF
TGTGCCAGTAGTATAAGGACGGAGTATGGCTACACCTTC
>TRBJ2-7|TRBV12-5|-|TRBD1
CASGLPGQGSYEQYF
TGTGCTAGTGGTTTGCCGGGACAGGGCTCCTACGAGCAGTACTTC
>TRBJ2-3|TRBV7-2|once|TRBD2
CASSLVVSGADTQYF
TGTGCCAGCAGCTTAGTGGTTAGCGGGGCGGATACGCAGTATTTT
>TRBJ1-6|TRBV4-2|few|TRBD1
CASSLDRGNNSPLHF
TGTGCCAGCAGCTTGGACAGGGGGAATAATTCACCCCTCCACTTT
>TRBJ2-6|TRBV5-6|-|TRBD1
CASSLSPGGSGANVLTF
TGTGCCAGCAGCTTGTCGCCAGGGGGCTCTGGGGCCAACGTCCTGACTTTC